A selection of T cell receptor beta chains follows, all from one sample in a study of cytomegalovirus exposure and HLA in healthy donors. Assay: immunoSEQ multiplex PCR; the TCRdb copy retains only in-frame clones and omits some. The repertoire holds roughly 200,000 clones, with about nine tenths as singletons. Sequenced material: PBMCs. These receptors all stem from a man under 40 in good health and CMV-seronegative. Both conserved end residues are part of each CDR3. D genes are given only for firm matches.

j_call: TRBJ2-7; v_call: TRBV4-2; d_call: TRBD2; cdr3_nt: TGTGCCAGCAGCCAAACTAGCGGCAACTCCTACGAGCAGTACTTC; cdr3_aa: CASSQTSGNSYEQYF
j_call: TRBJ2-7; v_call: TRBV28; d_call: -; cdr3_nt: TGTGCCAGCAGTTCCCCAAGTTCTCAGTTCTCCTACGAGCAGTACTTC; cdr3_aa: CASSSPSSQFSYEQYF
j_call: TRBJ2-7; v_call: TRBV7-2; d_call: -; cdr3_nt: TGTGCCAGCAGCCCACAGAGGGGACTGGGAGGTTACGAGCAGTACTTC; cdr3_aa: CASSPQRGLGGYEQYF
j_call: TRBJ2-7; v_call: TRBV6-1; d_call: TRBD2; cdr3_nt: TGTGCCAGCAGTGTCCTAGCGGGGGAACTCCACGAGCAGTACTTC; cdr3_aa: CASSVLAGELHEQYF
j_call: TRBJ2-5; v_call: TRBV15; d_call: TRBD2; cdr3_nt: TGTGCCACCAGCAGAGTACAACTAGCGGAAGAGACCCAGTACTTC; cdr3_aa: CATSRVQLAEETQYF
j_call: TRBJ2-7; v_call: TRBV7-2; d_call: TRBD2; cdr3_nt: TGTGCCAGCAGCCAAAAGGCGCTAGCGGTGTACGAGCAGTACTTC; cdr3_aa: CASSQKALAVYEQYF
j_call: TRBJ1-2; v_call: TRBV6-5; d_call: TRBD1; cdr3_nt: TGTGCCAGCACCGAAGGGGTACAGGGGGCGCTTGGCTACACCTTC; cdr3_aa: CASTEGVQGALGYTF
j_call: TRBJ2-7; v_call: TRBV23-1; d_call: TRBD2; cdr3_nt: TGCGCCACGCAAAAGGGACTAGCGGGAACCTACGAGCAGTACTTC; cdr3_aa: CATQKGLAGTYEQYF
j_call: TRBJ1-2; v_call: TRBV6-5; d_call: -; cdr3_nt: TGTGCCAGCAGTTTCCAGGGGCAGAATGGCTACACCTTC; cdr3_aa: CASSFQGQNGYTF
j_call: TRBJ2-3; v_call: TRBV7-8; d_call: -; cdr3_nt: TGTGCCAGCAGCACCCGTCAGGATACGCAGTATTTT; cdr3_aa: CASSTRQDTQYF
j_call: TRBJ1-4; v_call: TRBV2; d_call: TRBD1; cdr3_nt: TGTGCCAGCAGAGGACAGGGGGCAACTAATGAAAAACTGTTTTTT; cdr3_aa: CASRGQGATNEKLFF
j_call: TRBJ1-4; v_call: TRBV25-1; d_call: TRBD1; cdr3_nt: TGTGCCAGCAGACCGGACAGGGGGGCGTCTAATGAAAAACTGTTTTTT; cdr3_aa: CASRPDRGASNEKLFF
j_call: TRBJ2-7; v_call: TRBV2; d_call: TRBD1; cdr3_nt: TGTGCCAGCAGTGCAATTCAGGGGGCCGGGGAGCAGTACTTC; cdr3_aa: CASSAIQGAGEQYF
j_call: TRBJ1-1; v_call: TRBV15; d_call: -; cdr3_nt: TGTGCCACCAGCAGAGATCGCAAGCGGACAGCTTTCTTT; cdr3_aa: CATSRDRKRTAFF
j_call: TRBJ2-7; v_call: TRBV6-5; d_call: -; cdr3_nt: TGTGCCAGCAGGACAGACACCTACGAGCAGTACTTC; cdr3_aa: CASRTDTYEQYF
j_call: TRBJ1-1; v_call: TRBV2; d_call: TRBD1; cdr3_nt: TGTGCCACCCACGACGGGGGACAGCGAGCTTTCTTT; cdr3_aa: CATHDGGQRAFF
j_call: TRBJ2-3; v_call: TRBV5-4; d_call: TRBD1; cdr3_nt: TGTGCCAGCAGCTTGGGACAGGGGAGGACAGATACGCAGTATTTT; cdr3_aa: CASSLGQGRTDTQYF
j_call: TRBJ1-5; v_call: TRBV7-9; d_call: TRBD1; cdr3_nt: TGTGCCAGCAGCCTGACGGGACAGAGCAATCAGCCCCAGCATTTT; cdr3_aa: CASSLTGQSNQPQHF
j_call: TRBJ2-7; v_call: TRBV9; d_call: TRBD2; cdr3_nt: TGTGCCAGCAGCACAGGAGGGGGACTAGCGAACAACGAGCAGTACTTC; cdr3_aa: CASSTGGGLANNEQYF
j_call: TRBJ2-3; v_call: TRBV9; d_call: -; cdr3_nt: TGTGCCAGCAGCGCGGGTGATACGCAGTATTTT; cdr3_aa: CASSAGDTQYF
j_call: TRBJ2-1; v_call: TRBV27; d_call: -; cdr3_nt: TGTGCCAGCAATGAGGGCGGTGAGCAGTTCTTC; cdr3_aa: CASNEGGEQFF
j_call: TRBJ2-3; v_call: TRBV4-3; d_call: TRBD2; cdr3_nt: TGCGCCAGCAGCCCTCAGCGGGGGGGCACAGATACGCAGTATTTT; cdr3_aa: CASSPQRGGTDTQYF
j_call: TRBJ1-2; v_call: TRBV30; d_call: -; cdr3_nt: TGTGCCTGGATCGCCCCGGGACATAACTATGGCTACACCTTC; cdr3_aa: CAWIAPGHNYGYTF
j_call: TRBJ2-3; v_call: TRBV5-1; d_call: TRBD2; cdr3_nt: TGCGCCAGCAGCTTGAAGGCGGGAGGGTCTATGTCAGATACGCAGTATTTT; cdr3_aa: CASSLKAGGSMSDTQYF
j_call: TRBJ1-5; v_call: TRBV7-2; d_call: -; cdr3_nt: TGTGCCAGCAGCCCGGGAGGGGGGAGCAATCAGCCCCAGCATTTT; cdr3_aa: CASSPGGGSNQPQHF
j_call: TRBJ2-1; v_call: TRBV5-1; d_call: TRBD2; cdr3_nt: TGCGCCAGCAGCCCGACTAGCCCTCATACCTACAATGAGCAGTTCTTC; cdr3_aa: CASSPTSPHTYNEQFF
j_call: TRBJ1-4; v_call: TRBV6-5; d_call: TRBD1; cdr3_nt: TGTGCCAGCAGATGGGACAGGGGTACTGAAAAACTGTTTTTT; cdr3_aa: CASRWDRGTEKLFF
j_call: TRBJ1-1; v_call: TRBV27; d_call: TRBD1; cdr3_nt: TGTGCCAGCAGTTTCTCCGGCGTTACAGGGGGAGGGGGGAACACTGAAGCTTTCTTT; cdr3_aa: CASSFSGVTGGGGNTEAFF
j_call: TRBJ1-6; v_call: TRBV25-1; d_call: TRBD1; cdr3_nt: TGTGCCAGCAGTGAACTAGGACAGGGTGGGTCACCCCTCCACTTT; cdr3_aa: CASSELGQGGSPLHF
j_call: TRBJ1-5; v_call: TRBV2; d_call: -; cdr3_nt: TGTGCCAGCGGGGGGAGGGGCTTGAATCAGCCCCAGCATTTT; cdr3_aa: CASGGRGLNQPQHF
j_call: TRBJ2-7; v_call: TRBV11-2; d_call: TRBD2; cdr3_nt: TGTGCCAGCAGCACCTTAGCGGGTTCGGGGGAGCAGTACTTC; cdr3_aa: CASSTLAGSGEQYF
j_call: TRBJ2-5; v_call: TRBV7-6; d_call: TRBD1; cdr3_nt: TGTGCCAGCAGTTATACAGGGGCTGGAGAGACCCAGTACTTC; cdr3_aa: CASSYTGAGETQYF
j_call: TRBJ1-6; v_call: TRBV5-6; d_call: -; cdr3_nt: TGTGCCAGCAGCTTGGGACACCGACGCTCCTATAATTCACCCCTCCACTTT; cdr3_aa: CASSLGHRRSYNSPLHF
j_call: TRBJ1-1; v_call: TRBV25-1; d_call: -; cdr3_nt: TGTGCCAGCAGCCTAAAGGCGGGGCCGGTGAACACTGAAGCTTTCTTT; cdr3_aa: CASSLKAGPVNTEAFF
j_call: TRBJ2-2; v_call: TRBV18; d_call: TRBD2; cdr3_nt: TGTGCCAGCTCACCAGAACGGGGGGACACCGGGGAGCTGTTTTTT; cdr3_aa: CASSPERGDTGELFF
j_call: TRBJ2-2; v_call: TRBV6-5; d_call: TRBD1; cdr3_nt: TGTGCCAGCAGCAAAGCTTATGGGACAGGGGGTCAGTTGTTTTTT; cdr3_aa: CASSKAYGTGGQLFF
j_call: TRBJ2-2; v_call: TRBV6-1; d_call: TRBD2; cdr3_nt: TGTGCCAGCAGTGTCCCCGGGGCTAGCGGGAGGGCCCGACGTATCGGGGAGCTGTTTTTT; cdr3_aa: CASSVPGASGRARRIGELFF
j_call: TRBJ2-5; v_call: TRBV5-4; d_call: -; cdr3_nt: TGTGCCAGCAGCTTGTCCGCCGGGTTTGGGGAGACCCAGTACTTC; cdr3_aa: CASSLSAGFGETQYF
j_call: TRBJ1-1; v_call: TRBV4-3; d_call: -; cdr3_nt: TGCGCCAGCAGCCAAGATCGGGGGGCGGATGAAGCTTTCTTT; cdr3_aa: CASSQDRGADEAFF
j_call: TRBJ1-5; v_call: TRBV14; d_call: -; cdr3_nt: TGTGCCAGCAGCCAAGTGGGGGGACCGAATCAGCCCCAGCATTTT; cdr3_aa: CASSQVGGPNQPQHF
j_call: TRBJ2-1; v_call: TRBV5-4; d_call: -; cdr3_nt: TGTGCCAGCAGCTCGGGACAAACTGGCGATGAGCAGTTCTTC; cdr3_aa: CASSSGQTGDEQFF
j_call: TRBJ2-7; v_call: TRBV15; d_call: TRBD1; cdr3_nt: TGTGCCACCAGCATTAGACCCGGACAGGGCCACGAGCAGTACTTC; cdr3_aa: CATSIRPGQGHEQYF
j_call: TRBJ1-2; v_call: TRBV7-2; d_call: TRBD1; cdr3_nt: TGTGCCAGCAGCCCCGACAGGGGCGGCTATGGCTACACCTTC; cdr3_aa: CASSPDRGGYGYTF